The rows below give T cell receptor beta chains drawn from one sample of a study of shared clonotypes between healthy human individuals. Repertoires were generated with immunoSEQ multiplex PCR, while TCRdb's copy carries only in-frame clones and drops some. The sample contains around 690,000 clones, 80% to 95% of which appear only once. The sample consisted of memory CD8+ T cells from PBMCs. Source of these receptors: a man younger than 35 in good health. Some clones in this sample may be carry-over from other donors' samples. Both conserved end residues are part of each CDR3. A D gene is named only where the DNA matches it firmly. The size entry is marked missing in some rows and otherwise reads once, few, many or a size class.

v_gene	d_gene	j_gene	len	abundance	CDR3aa	CDR3nt
TRBV12-5	NA	TRBJ2-7	16	NA	CASGLVRGTESYEQYF	TGTGCTAGTGGTTTGGTACGCGGGACAGAATCCTACGAGCAGTACTTC
TRBV5-1	TRBD2	TRBJ2-1	16	NA	CASSLDGTSVYNEQFF	TGCGCCAGCAGCTTGGATGGGACTAGCGTCTACAATGAGCAGTTCTTC
TRBV12-2	NA	TRBJ2-7	12	NA	CASRLAPCEQYF	TGTGCAAGTCGCTTAGCACCGTGCGAGCAGTACTTC
TRBV25-1	NA	TRBJ2-1	16	NA	CASSEFGLTSYNEQFF	TGTGCCAGCAGTGAATTCGGGTTAACCTCCTACAATGAGCAGTTCTTC
TRBV11-2	NA	TRBJ2-2	16	NA	CASSTYDTENTGELFF	TGTGCCAGCAGCACGTACGATACAGAGAACACCGGGGAGCTGTTTTTT
TRBV30	NA	TRBJ1-2	15	NA	CAWSLREVPAYGYTF	TGTGCCTGGAGCCTAAGGGAGGTGCCAGCTTATGGCTACACCTTC
TRBV19	NA	TRBJ1-1	13	NA	CASSIWQNTEAFF	TGTGCCAGTAGTATTTGGCAGAACACTGAAGCTTTCTTT
TRBV4-1	NA	TRBJ1-1	19	once	CASSQERLAGRRMNTEAFF	TGCGCCAGCAGCCAAGAGAGGTTGGCGGGACGGCGGATGAACACTGAAGCTTTCTTT
TRBV7-2	NA	TRBJ2-5	15	NA	CASSLLGGGRETQYF	TGTGCCAGCAGTCTCCTCGGCGGGGGCAGGGAGACCCAGTACTTC
TRBV4-1	NA	TRBJ2-3	14	NA	CASSQVTMGDTQYF	TGCGCCAGCAGCCAAGTGACGATGGGGGATACGCAGTATTTT
TRBV2	NA	TRBJ2-4	16	NA	CASRENPRGPKNIQYF	TGTGCCAGCAGGGAAAACCCGAGGGGACCCAAAAACATTCAGTACTTC
TRBV13	NA	TRBJ1-4	16	NA	CASSHGQLATNEKLFF	TGTGCCAGCAGTCACGGACAGCTTGCAACTAATGAAAAACTGTTTTTT
TRBV5-6	NA	TRBJ1-3	16	NA	CASSLSLTVAGNTIYF	TGTGCCAGCAGCTTGAGCCTGACGGTGGCTGGAAACACCATATATTTT
TRBV19	NA	TRBJ1-1	16	NA	CASSPRTEFWNTEAFF	TGTGCCAGTAGCCCACGGACAGAATTTTGGAACACTGAAGCTTTCTTT
TRBV9	TRBD2	TRBJ2-1	13	NA	CASSAGTSGFVLF	TGTGCCAGCAGCGCCGGTACTAGCGGGTTTGTCCTCTTC
TRBV7-8	TRBD2	TRBJ2-1	17	NA	CASSTKLAELHYNEQFF	TGTGCCAGCAGCACCAAACTAGCGGAGCTCCACTACAATGAGCAGTTCTTC
TRBV27	NA	TRBJ2-7	15	NA	CASRTQGMGSYEQYF	TGTGCCAGCAGGACTCAGGGTATGGGGTCCTACGAGCAGTACTTC
TRBV27	NA	TRBJ1-1	13	NA	CASSLSGYTEAFF	TGTGCCAGCAGTTTATCGGGTTACACTGAAGCTTTCTTT
TRBV7-9	TRBD1	TRBJ1-2	15	NA	CASSLGQGGPYGYTF	TGTGCCAGCAGCCTCGGACAGGGCGGCCCCTATGGCTACACCTTC
TRBV5-4	NA	TRBJ2-1	15	NA	CASSLALSSYNEQFF	TGTGCCAGCAGCCTAGCGCTAAGCTCCTACAATGAGCAGTTCTTC
TRBV10-3	NA	TRBJ1-1	13	NA	CAIRGILSTEAFF	TGTGCCATCAGAGGCATATTGAGCACTGAAGCTTTCTTT
TRBV7-9	NA	TRBJ2-3	14	once	CASSLGRGTDTQYF	TGTGCCAGCAGCTTGGGTCGGGGGACGGATACGCAGTATTTT
TRBV28	TRBD2	TRBJ2-1	15	NA	CASRLGRGSNNEQFF	TGTGCCAGCAGGCTGGGGCGGGGGTCGAACAATGAGCAGTTCTTC
TRBV11-2	NA	TRBJ2-7	14	NA	CASSFTGYQVEQYF	TGTGCCAGCAGCTTCACAGGGTACCAGGTCGAGCAGTACTTC
TRBV5-8	NA	TRBJ2-7	14	NA	CASSLVGEIYEQYF	TGTGCCAGCAGCTTGGTTGGGGAGATCTACGAGCAGTACTTC
TRBV7-9	TRBD2	TRBJ2-3	16	once	CASSLSAGVGTDTQYF	TGTGCCAGCAGCTTGTCTGCGGGAGTGGGTACAGATACGCAGTATTTT
TRBV5-5	TRBD1	TRBJ2-1	13	NA	CASSSTGAGEQFF	TGTGCCAGCAGCTCGACAGGGGCGGGTGAGCAGTTCTTC
TRBV7-9	NA	TRBJ1-2	14	NA	CASSDPGRIYGYTF	TGTGCCAGCAGCGACCCGGGACGGATCTATGGCTACACCTTC
TRBV7-9	TRBD1	TRBJ2-7	13	NA	CASSPGQGYEQYF	TGTGCCAGCAGCCCGGGACAGGGCTACGAGCAGTACTTC
TRBV19	NA	TRBJ1-2	12	NA	CASSIFGEGYTF	TGTGCCAGTAGTATCTTCGGGGAAGGCTACACCTTC
TRBV13	TRBD1	TRBJ2-1	16	NA	CASSKGRQGGRHEQFF	TGTGCCAGCAGCAAAGGGCGACAGGGGGGAAGGCATGAGCAGTTCTTC
TRBV19	TRBD1	TRBJ1-3	14	NA	CAGLDRDAGNTIYF	TGTGCCGGCCTCGACAGGGACGCAGGAAACACCATATATTTT
TRBV5-1	NA	TRBJ2-1	15	NA	CASSYRTGRGNEQFF	TGCGCCAGCAGCTACCGGACAGGGAGGGGAAATGAGCAGTTCTTC